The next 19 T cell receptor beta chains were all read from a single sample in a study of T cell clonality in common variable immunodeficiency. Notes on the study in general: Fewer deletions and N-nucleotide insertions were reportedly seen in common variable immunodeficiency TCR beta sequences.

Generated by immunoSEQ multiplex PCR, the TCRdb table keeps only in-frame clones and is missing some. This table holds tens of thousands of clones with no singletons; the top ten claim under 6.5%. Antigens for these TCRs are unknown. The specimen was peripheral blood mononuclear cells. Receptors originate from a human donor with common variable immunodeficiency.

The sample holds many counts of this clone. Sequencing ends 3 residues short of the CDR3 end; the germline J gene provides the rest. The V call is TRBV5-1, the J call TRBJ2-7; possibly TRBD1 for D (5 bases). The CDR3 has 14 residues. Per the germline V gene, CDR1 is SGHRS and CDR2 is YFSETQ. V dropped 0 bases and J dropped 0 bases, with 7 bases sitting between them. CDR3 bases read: TGCGCCAGCAGCTTGGCAACAGGCTCCTACGAG. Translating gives CASSLATGSYE. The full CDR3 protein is CASSLATGSYEQYF. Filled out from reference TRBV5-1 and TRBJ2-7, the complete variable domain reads KAGVTQTPRYLIKTRGQQVTLSCSPISGHRSVSWYQQTPGQGLQFLFEYFSETQRNKGNFPGRFSGRQFSNSRSEMNVSTLELGDSALYLCASSLATGSYEQYFGPGTRLTVT.

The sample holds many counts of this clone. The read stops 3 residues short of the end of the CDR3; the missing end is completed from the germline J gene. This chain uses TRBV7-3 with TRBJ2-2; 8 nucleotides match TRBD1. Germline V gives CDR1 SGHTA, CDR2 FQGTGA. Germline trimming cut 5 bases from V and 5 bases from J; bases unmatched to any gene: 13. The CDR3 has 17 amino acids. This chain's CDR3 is CASSRSPDRARTGELFF. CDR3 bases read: TGTGCCAGCAGCAGAAGTCCGGACAGGGCCCGAACCGGGGAG.

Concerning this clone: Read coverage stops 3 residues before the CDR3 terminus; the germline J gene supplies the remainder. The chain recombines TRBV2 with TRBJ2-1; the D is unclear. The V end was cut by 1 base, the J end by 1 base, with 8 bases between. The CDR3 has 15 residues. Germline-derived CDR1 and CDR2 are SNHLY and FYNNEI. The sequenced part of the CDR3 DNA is TGTGCCAGCAGTGAAGGTCGTAGTTCCTACAATGAG. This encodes CASSEGRSSYNE. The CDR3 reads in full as CASSEGRSSYNEQFF.

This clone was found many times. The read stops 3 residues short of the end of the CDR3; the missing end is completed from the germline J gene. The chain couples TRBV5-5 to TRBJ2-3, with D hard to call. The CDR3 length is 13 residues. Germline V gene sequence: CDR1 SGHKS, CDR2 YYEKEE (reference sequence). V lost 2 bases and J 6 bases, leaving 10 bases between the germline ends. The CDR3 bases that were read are TGTGCCAGCAGCTTACAAGAATGGGATACG. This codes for CASSLQEWDT. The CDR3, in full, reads CASSLQEWDTQYF.

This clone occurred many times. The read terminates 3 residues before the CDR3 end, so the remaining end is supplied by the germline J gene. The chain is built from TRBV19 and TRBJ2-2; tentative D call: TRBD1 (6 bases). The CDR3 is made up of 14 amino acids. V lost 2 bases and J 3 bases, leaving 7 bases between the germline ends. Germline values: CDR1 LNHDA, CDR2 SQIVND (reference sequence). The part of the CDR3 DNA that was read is TGTGCCAGTAGTATAACAGGGTACACCGGGGAG. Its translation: CASSITGYTGE. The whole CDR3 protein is CASSITGYTGELFF.

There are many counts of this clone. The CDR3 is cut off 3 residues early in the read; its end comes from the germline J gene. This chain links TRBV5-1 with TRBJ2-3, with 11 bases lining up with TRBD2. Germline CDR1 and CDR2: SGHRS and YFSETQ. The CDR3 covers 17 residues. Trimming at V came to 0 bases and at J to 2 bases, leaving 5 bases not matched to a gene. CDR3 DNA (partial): TGCGCCAGCAGCTTGGGACTAGCGGGGCATAACACAGATACG. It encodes CASSLGLAGHNTDT. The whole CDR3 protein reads CASSLGLAGHNTDTQYF.

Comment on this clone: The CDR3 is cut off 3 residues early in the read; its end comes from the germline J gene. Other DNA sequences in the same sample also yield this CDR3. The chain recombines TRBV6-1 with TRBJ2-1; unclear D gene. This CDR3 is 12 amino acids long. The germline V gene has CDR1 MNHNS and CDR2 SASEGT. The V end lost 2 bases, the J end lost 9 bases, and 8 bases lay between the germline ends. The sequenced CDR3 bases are TGTGCCAGCAGTGAATCGAGCATTGAG. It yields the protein CASSESSIE. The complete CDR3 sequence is CASSESSIEQFF.

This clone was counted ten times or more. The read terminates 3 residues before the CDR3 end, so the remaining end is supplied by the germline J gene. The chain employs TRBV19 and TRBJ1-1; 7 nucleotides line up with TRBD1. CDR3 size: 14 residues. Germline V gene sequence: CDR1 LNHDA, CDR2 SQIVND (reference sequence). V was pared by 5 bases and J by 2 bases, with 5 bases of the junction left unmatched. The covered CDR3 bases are TGTGCCAGTAGTCTACAGGGGACCAACACTGAA. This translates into CASSLQGTNTE. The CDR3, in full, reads CASSLQGTNTEAFF.

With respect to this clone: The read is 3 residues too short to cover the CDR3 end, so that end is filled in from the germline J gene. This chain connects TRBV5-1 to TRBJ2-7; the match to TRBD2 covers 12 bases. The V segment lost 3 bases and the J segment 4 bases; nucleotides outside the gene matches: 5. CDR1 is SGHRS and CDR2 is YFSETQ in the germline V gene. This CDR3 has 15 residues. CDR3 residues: CASSYSSGGEYEQYF. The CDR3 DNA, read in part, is TGCGCCAGCAGCTACTCTAGCGGGGGGGAATACGAG.

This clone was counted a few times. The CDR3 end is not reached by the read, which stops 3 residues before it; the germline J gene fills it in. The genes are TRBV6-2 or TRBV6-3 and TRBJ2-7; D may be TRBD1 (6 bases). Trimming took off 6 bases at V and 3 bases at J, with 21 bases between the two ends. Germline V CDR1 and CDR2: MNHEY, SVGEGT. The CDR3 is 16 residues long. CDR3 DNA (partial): TGTGCCAGCAGCCGACCCGGGTCCAGGGGAGACTACGAG. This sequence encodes CASSRPGSRGDYE. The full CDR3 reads CASSRPGSRGDYEQYF.

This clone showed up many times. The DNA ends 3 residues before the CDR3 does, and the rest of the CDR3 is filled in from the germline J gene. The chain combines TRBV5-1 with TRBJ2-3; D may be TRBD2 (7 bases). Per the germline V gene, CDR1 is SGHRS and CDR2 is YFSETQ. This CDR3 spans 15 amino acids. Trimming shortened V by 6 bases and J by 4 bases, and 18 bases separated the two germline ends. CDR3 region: CASTTSRGASDTQYF. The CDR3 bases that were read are TGCGCCAGCACCACCTCACGGGGGGCCTCAGATACG.

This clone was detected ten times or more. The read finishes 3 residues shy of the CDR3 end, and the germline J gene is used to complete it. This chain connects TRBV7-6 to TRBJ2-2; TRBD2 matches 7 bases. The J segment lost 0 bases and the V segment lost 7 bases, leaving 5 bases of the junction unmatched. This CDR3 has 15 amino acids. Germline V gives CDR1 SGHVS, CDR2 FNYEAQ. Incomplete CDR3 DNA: TGTGCCAGCAAGCTCGGGGGGACGAACACCGGGGAG. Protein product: CASKLGGTNTGE. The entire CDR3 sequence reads CASKLGGTNTGELFF.

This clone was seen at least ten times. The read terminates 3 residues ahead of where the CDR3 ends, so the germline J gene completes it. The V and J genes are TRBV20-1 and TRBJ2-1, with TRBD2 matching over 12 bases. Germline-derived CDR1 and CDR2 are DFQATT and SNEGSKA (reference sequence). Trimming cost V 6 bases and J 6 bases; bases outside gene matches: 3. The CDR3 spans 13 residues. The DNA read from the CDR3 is TGCAGTGCCCTAGCGGGGGGGCGCAATGAG. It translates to CSALAGGRNE. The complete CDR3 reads CSALAGGRNEQFF.

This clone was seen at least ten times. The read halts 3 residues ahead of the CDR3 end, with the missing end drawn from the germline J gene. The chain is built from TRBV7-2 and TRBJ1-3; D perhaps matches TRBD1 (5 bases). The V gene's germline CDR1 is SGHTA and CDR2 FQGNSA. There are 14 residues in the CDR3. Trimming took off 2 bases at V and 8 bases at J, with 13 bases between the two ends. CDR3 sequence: CASSLLAGVDTIYF. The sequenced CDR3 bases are TGTGCCAGCAGCTTACTTGCGGGGGTTGACACC.

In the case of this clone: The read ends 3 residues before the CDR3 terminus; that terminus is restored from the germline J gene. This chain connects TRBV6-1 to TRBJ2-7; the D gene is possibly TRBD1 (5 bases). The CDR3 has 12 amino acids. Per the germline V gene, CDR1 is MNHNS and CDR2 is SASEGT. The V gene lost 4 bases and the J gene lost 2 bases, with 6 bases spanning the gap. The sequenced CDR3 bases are TGTGCCAGCAGTGCAGGGACCTACGAG. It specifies CASSAGTYE. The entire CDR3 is CASSAGTYEQYF.

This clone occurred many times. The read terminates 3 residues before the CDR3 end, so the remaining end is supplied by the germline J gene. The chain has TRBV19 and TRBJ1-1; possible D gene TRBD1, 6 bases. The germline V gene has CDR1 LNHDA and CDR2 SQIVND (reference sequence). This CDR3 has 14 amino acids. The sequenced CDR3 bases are TGTGCCAGTTCAAACAGGGTCACCCTACTTGAG. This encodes CASSNRVTLLE. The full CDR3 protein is CASSNRVTLLEAFF.

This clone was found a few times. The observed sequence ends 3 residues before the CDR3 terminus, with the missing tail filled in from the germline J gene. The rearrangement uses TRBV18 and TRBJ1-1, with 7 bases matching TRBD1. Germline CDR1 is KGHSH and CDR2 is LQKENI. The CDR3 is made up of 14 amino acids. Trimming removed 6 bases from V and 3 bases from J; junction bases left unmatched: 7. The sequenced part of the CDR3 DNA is TGTGCCAGCTCCAAACAGGGGACTTACACTGAA. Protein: CASSKQGTYTE. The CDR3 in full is CASSKQGTYTEAFF.

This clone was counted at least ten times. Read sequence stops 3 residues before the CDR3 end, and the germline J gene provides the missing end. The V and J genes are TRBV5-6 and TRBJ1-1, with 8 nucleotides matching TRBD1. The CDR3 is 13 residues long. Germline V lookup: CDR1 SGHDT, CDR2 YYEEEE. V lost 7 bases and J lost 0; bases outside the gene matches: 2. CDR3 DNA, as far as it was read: TGTGCCAGCCGGACAGGGCTGAACACTGAA. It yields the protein CASRTGLNTE. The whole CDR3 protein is CASRTGLNTEAFF.

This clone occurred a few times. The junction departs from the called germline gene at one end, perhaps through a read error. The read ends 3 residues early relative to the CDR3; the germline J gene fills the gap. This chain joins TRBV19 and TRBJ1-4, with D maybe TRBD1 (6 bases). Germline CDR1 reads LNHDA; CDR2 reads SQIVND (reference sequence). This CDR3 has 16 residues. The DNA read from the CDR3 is TGTGTCAGTAGTTTCGGACAGACTTCAACTAATGAAAAA. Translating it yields CVSSFGQTSTNEK. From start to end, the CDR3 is CVSSFGQTSTNEKLFF. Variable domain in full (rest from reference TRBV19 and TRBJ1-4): DGGITQSPKYLFRKEGQNVTLSCEQNLNHDAMYWYRQDPGQGLRLIYYSQIVNDFQKGDIAEGYSVSREKKESFPLTVTSAQKNPTAFYLCVSSFGQTSTNEKLFFGSGTQLSVL.